This T cell receptor beta chain was obtained from a study of cytomegalovirus exposure and HLA in healthy donors. The PCR ran on 60 Vbeta and 13 Jbeta primers. Clones were sequenced by immunoSEQ multiplex PCR, and TCRdb holds only the in-frame ones, with some missing. This sample carries around 150,000 clones, approximately 80% of them seen once, and the ten largest clones take almost 4%. The V segment lost 3 bases and the J segment 3 bases; nucleotides outside the gene matches: 5. The CDR3 runs 16 residues. CDR1 SNHLY and CDR2 FYNNEI come from the germline V gene. Sequenced input: PBMCs. The chain links TRBV2 to TRBJ2-2; TRBD2 aligns across 9 bases. The origin of this receptor is a man between 18 and 35 years old in good health and CMV-seronegative. As DNA, the CDR3 is TGTGCCAGCAGTGAGAGCGGGAGGACCTACACCGGGGAGCTGTTTTTT. The encoded protein is CASSESGRTYTGELFF.